Listed below are T cell receptor beta chains from one sample, sequenced in a study of blood T cell repertoires in COVID-19. Sequencing used immunoSEQ multiplex PCR; TCRdb keeps in-frame clones, though not all of them. The table lists around 42,000 clones, about 86% of them singletons. Sequencing was carried out using peripheral blood. These receptor sequences come from a man in his 70s with acute or convalescent COVID-19. Each CDR3 is given with its conserved first and last residue. Each record gives: V gene, D gene, J gene, CDR3 length, CDR3 protein. A D gene is named only where the DNA matches it firmly.

V gene: TRBV4-3; D gene: TRBD1; J gene: TRBJ1-6; CDR3 length: 14; CDR3 protein: CASSPRQGNSPLHF
V gene: TRBV7-2; D gene: -; J gene: TRBJ2-3; CDR3 length: 14; CDR3 protein: CASSPGLSTDTQYF
V gene: TRBV21-1; D gene: -; J gene: TRBJ1-5; CDR3 length: 14; CDR3 protein: CASSSRGLNQPQHF
V gene: TRBV5-1; D gene: -; J gene: TRBJ1-5; CDR3 length: 15; CDR3 protein: CASSPTGGIEQPQHF
V gene: TRBV6-1; D gene: -; J gene: TRBJ1-3; CDR3 length: 14; CDR3 protein: CASSEAGGRNTIYF
V gene: TRBV19; D gene: -; J gene: TRBJ2-5; CDR3 length: 14; CDR3 protein: CASRPTGGRETQYF
V gene: TRBV4-1; D gene: -; J gene: TRBJ1-6; CDR3 length: 18; CDR3 protein: CASSQDSAGDIGNSPLHF
V gene: TRBV7-2; D gene: TRBD1; J gene: TRBJ1-3; CDR3 length: 18; CDR3 protein: CASSPRLRLAGGFGTIYF
V gene: TRBV28; D gene: -; J gene: TRBJ2-4; CDR3 length: 16; CDR3 protein: CASSLMNGSPKNIQYF
V gene: TRBV11-2; D gene: TRBD1; J gene: TRBJ1-2; CDR3 length: 12; CDR3 protein: CASGSRGVGYTF
V gene: TRBV6-5; D gene: TRBD2; J gene: TRBJ2-1; CDR3 length: 13; CDR3 protein: CASSQLAGGEQFF
V gene: TRBV18; D gene: TRBD1; J gene: TRBJ2-7; CDR3 length: 14; CDR3 protein: CASSPETGSSEQYF
V gene: TRBV4-1; D gene: TRBD2; J gene: TRBJ2-1; CDR3 length: 18; CDR3 protein: CASRPLGVSGPSYNEQFF
V gene: TRBV27; D gene: TRBD2; J gene: TRBJ2-2; CDR3 length: 13; CDR3 protein: CASSGLDSGELFF
V gene: TRBV5-1; D gene: -; J gene: TRBJ1-1; CDR3 length: 14; CDR3 protein: CASSRSLENTEAFF
V gene: TRBV7-9; D gene: -; J gene: TRBJ1-4; CDR3 length: 14; CDR3 protein: CASSAWTVDEKLFF
V gene: TRBV12-3/TRBV12-4; D gene: -; J gene: TRBJ1-6; CDR3 length: 13; CDR3 protein: CASSLSENSPLHF
V gene: TRBV6-5; D gene: -; J gene: TRBJ1-5; CDR3 length: 15; CDR3 protein: CASRRYRDSNQPQHF
V gene: TRBV29-1; D gene: -; J gene: TRBJ1-4; CDR3 length: 11; CDR3 protein: CSVVENEKLFF
V gene: TRBV19; D gene: -; J gene: TRBJ2-7; CDR3 length: 13; CDR3 protein: CASSGALRGEQYF
V gene: TRBV10-3; D gene: TRBD2; J gene: TRBJ2-7; CDR3 length: 15; CDR3 protein: CAISELSGDPYEQYF
V gene: TRBV27; D gene: -; J gene: TRBJ2-7; CDR3 length: 15; CDR3 protein: CASRRTIFGTYEQYF
V gene: TRBV9; D gene: TRBD2; J gene: TRBJ2-2; CDR3 length: 17; CDR3 protein: CASSVMASGGLTGELFF
V gene: TRBV9; D gene: -; J gene: TRBJ1-6; CDR3 length: 15; CDR3 protein: CASSTGTTENSPLHF
V gene: TRBV29-1; D gene: TRBD1; J gene: TRBJ1-2; CDR3 length: 13; CDR3 protein: CSAISRTGVGYTF
V gene: TRBV11-2; D gene: -; J gene: TRBJ2-7; CDR3 length: 16; CDR3 protein: CASSFDGRSGSYEQYF
V gene: TRBV6-6; D gene: -; J gene: TRBJ1-1; CDR3 length: 14; CDR3 protein: CASRPTGITTEAFF
V gene: TRBV29-1; D gene: TRBD1; J gene: TRBJ2-7; CDR3 length: 16; CDR3 protein: CSVEGGDRGLGSKQYF
V gene: TRBV19; D gene: TRBD2; J gene: TRBJ2-3; CDR3 length: 16; CDR3 protein: CASSTPGGSSTDTQYF
V gene: TRBV2; D gene: -; J gene: TRBJ1-4; CDR3 length: 13; CDR3 protein: CASSAGPNEKLFF
V gene: TRBV6-5; D gene: TRBD2; J gene: TRBJ2-5; CDR3 length: 13; CDR3 protein: CASSSSGKETQYF
V gene: TRBV7-2; D gene: TRBD2; J gene: TRBJ2-2; CDR3 length: 16; CDR3 protein: CASSGGTSGITGGLFF
V gene: TRBV4-3; D gene: TRBD2; J gene: TRBJ2-1; CDR3 length: 18; CDR3 protein: CASSQDLIGAGVSNEQFF
V gene: TRBV30; D gene: -; J gene: TRBJ2-1; CDR3 length: 11; CDR3 protein: CAWSQNNEQFF
V gene: TRBV6-4; D gene: -; J gene: TRBJ1-1; CDR3 length: 13; CDR3 protein: CASRGQQNTEAFF
V gene: TRBV11-2; D gene: TRBD1; J gene: TRBJ1-3; CDR3 length: 15; CDR3 protein: CASSFGTGVGNTIYF
V gene: TRBV27; D gene: -; J gene: TRBJ2-1; CDR3 length: 13; CDR3 protein: CASKFAGYNEQFF
V gene: TRBV6-2/TRBV6-3; D gene: -; J gene: TRBJ1-4; CDR3 length: 14; CDR3 protein: CASSYRGTNEKLFF
V gene: TRBV6-2/TRBV6-3; D gene: -; J gene: TRBJ1-5; CDR3 length: 15; CDR3 protein: CASSLGEASGSPQHF
V gene: TRBV19; D gene: -; J gene: TRBJ1-2; CDR3 length: 14; CDR3 protein: CASRPLGQNYGYTF
V gene: TRBV28; D gene: -; J gene: TRBJ1-4; CDR3 length: 12; CDR3 protein: CATHAGQEKLFF
V gene: TRBV7-2; D gene: TRBD2; J gene: TRBJ2-7; CDR3 length: 16; CDR3 protein: CASSPETSGVEYEQYF
V gene: TRBV7-9; D gene: TRBD1; J gene: TRBJ2-7; CDR3 length: 14; CDR3 protein: CASSTRRQGHEQYF
V gene: TRBV6-6; D gene: -; J gene: TRBJ1-4; CDR3 length: 15; CDR3 protein: CASSYSPGRSEKLFF
V gene: TRBV19; D gene: -; J gene: TRBJ2-1; CDR3 length: 15; CDR3 protein: CASSMEGSSYNEQFF
V gene: TRBV28; D gene: -; J gene: TRBJ2-1; CDR3 length: 15; CDR3 protein: CASRSGGRTYNEQFF
V gene: TRBV5-6; D gene: -; J gene: TRBJ2-3; CDR3 length: 15; CDR3 protein: CASSGSAGATDTQYF
V gene: TRBV12-5; D gene: TRBD2; J gene: TRBJ2-1; CDR3 length: 15; CDR3 protein: CASGIGSGGYNEQFF
V gene: TRBV28; D gene: TRBD1; J gene: TRBJ2-3; CDR3 length: 13; CDR3 protein: CASQGQGTPTQYF
V gene: TRBV15; D gene: -; J gene: TRBJ1-2; CDR3 length: 17; CDR3 protein: CATSSYPLREANYGYTF
V gene: TRBV7-2; D gene: -; J gene: TRBJ2-7; CDR3 length: 13; CDR3 protein: CASSLGPRNEQYF
V gene: TRBV6-4; D gene: TRBD2; J gene: TRBJ2-3; CDR3 length: 15; CDR3 protein: CASSDLGLATDTQYF
V gene: TRBV5-1; D gene: -; J gene: TRBJ2-1; CDR3 length: 14; CDR3 protein: CASSHYRVYNEQFF
V gene: TRBV27; D gene: TRBD1; J gene: TRBJ2-3; CDR3 length: 21; CDR3 protein: CASSFVGLKGQGTSSTDTQYF
V gene: TRBV9; D gene: -; J gene: TRBJ1-6; CDR3 length: 17; CDR3 protein: CASSVGDQGLLDSPLHF